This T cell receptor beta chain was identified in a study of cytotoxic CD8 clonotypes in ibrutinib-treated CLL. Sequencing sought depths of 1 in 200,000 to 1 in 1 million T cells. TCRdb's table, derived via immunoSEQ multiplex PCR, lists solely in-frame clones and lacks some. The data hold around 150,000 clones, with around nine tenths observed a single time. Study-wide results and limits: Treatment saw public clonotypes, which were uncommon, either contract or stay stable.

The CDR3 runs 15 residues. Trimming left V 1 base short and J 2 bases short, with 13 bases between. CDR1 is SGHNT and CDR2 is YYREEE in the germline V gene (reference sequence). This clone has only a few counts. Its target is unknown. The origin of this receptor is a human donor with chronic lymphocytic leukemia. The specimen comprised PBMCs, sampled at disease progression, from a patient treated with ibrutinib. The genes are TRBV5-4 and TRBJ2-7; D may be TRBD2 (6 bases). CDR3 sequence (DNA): TGTGCCAGCAGCTTGCGGGGGACGGCCACCTACGAGCAGTACTTC. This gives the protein CASSLRGTATYEQYF.